What follows are 8 T cell receptor beta chains derived from one specimen sequenced in a study of cytomegalovirus exposure and HLA in healthy donors. Only in-frame clones appear in the TCRdb table, and some are missing; sequencing was by immunoSEQ multiplex PCR. The table shows roughly 62,000 clones, with roughly 90% occurring only once. Sequenced: PBMCs. Receptors originate from a woman aged 25 to 39 in good health and CMV-seronegative.

This chain joins TRBV6-5 and TRBJ2-5; D possibly corresponds to TRBD1 (5 bases). Germline CDR1 is MNHEY and CDR2 is SVGAGI. V lost 0 bases and J lost 1, with 9 bases in between. The length of the CDR3 is 15 residues. Written as DNA, the CDR3 is TGTGCCAGCAGTTACTCGTACAGGCGCCAAGAGACCCAGTACTTC. Amino acid sequence: CASSYSYRRQETQYF.

The rearrangement joins TRBV28 to TRBJ1-3, with no clear D. Trimming removed 4 bases from V and 0 bases from J, with 7 bases in between. Germline-derived CDR1 and CDR2 are MDHEN and SYDVKM. The CDR3 runs to 14 residues. Written as DNA, the CDR3 is TGTGCCAGCAGTTCGGGGAGCTCTGGAAACACCATATATTTT. As protein: CASSSGSSGNTIYF.

J is TRBJ2-1 and V is TRBV5-1, with 7 bases lining up with TRBD2. Germline CDR1 reads SGHRS; CDR2 reads YFSETQ. There are 17 residues in the CDR3. Trimming removed 3 bases from V and 0 bases from J; junction bases left unmatched: 9. The CDR3 sequence is CASSSGGSGFSYNEQFF. Here the CDR3 DNA reads TGCGCCAGCAGCTCGGGGGGAAGCGGGTTCTCCTACAATGAGCAGTTCTTC.

The chain has TRBV19 and TRBJ1-2, with no clear D. This CDR3 spans 14 amino acids. V was trimmed by 6 bases and J by 1 base, leaving 12 bases between them. The germline V gene has CDR1 LNHDA and CDR2 SQIVND (reference sequence). As DNA, the CDR3 is TGTGCCAGTAGCGAGGGCCAAGTTAACTATGGCTACACCTTC. This sequence encodes CASSEGQVNYGYTF. Looking up the rest from reference TRBV19 and TRBJ1-2 gives the full variable domain: DGGITQSPKYLFRKEGQNVTLSCEQNLNHDAMYWYRQDPGQGLRLIYYSQIVNDFQKGDIAEGYSVSREKKESFPLTVTSAQKNPTAFYLCASSEGQVNYGYTFGSGTRLTVV.

The chain is built from TRBV30 and TRBJ1-5; 7 bases agree with TRBD1. The CDR3 totals 13 residues. CDR1 and CDR2 from the germline V gene are GTSNPN and SVGIG (reference sequence). The V segment lost 5 bases and the J segment 3 bases; nucleotides outside the gene matches: 4. The CDR3 reads CAWDRDPNQPQHF. Written as DNA, the CDR3 is TGTGCCTGGGACAGGGACCCCAATCAGCCCCAGCATTTT.

In this sample, this clone turned up once. J is TRBJ2-6 and V is TRBV10-3; 9 nucleotides align to TRBD1. Germline-derived CDR1 and CDR2 are ENHRY and SYGVKD. The CDR3 contains 18 residues. J was trimmed by 0 bases and V by 4 bases; bases with no gene match: 7. The CDR3 loop is CAISARQGGSSGANVLTF. In nucleotides, the CDR3 is TGTGCCATCAGTGCCAGACAGGGGGGGAGCTCTGGGGCCAACGTCCTGACTTTC.

The chain carries TRBV19 and TRBJ1-1; 10 bases fit TRBD1. CDR1 LNHDA and CDR2 SQIVND come from the germline V gene (reference sequence). Trimming at V came to 6 bases and at J to 5 bases, leaving 21 bases not matched to a gene. The CDR3 runs to 19 residues. CDR3 residues: CASSSERSPGQGRGTEAFF. In DNA, the CDR3 is TGTGCCAGTAGCTCGGAAAGGTCGCCGGGACAGGGGAGGGGGACTGAAGCTTTCTTT.

The rearrangement uses TRBV7-9 and TRBJ1-1; TRBD1 matches 7 bases. CDR3 length equals 15 residues. Germline V gene lookup returns CDR1 SEHNR and CDR2 FQNEAQ (reference sequence). Trimming cost V 5 bases and J 0 bases; bases outside gene matches: 6. CDR3 loop: CASSPPDRLNTEAFF. The CDR3 DNA sequence: TGTGCCAGCAGCCCACCGGACAGGTTGAACACTGAAGCTTTCTTT.